Listed below are T cell receptor beta chains from one sample, sequenced in a study of neurological immune-mediated disorders. Via MiXCR, TCRdb re-called the 5' RACE reads, giving one row per CDR3 protein. The sample shows 50,000 to 70,000 distinct CDR3 sequences, around 11% of them seen only once. The sequencing input was PBMCs. These receptors were obtained from a male donor with HTLV-1-associated myelopathy (HAM/TSP). Each CDR3 is given without its conserved first and last residue.

v_gene,j_gene,CDR3aa
TRBV6-6,TRBJ1-2,ASSLFRDSNYGYT
TRBV11-2,TRBJ2-7,ASSSFAGGSYEQY
TRBV7-9,TRBJ2-1,ASSLTPGSGSYNEQF
TRBV5-1,TRBJ2-1,ASRPTSGGAGNEQF
TRBV28,TRBJ1-2,ASSFPRSENYGYT
TRBV29-1,TRBJ2-5,SVVSTNQETQY
TRBV6-6,TRBJ1-2,ASSRQEYGYT
TRBV20-1,TRBJ2-4,SARDPIGLAKNIQY
TRBV20-1,TRBJ1-2,SARLLQGAYGYT
TRBV7-2,TRBJ1-5,ASSLLTGAGSNQPQH
TRBV24-1,TRBJ2-2,ATSENTGELF
TRBV2,TRBJ1-2,ASMIGQGLGYT
TRBV12-3/TRBV12-4,TRBJ1-1,ASSLMGDTEAF
TRBV3-1,TRBJ1-3,ASSQNRDPGNTIY
TRBV5-5,TRBJ1-1,ASSLGTHNTEAF
TRBV6-1,TRBJ2-7,ASRADRTSYEQY
TRBV6-5,TRBJ2-7,ASSYRGSYEQY
TRBV20-1,TRBJ2-7,SARRDSYEQY
TRBV7-2,TRBJ2-5,ASSPADLQETQY
TRBV25-1,TRBJ2-5,ASSSGGAVETQY
TRBV2,TRBJ2-7,ASTRPAYEQY
TRBV12-3/TRBV12-4,TRBJ2-1,ASSVGIGEQF
TRBV5-6,TRBJ1-4,ASSLIHMGDNEKLF
TRBV9,TRBJ2-3,ASSARTSSTDTQY
TRBV29-1,TRBJ2-3,SVASGTQY
TRBV4-3,TRBJ2-1,ASSQVFAGVSNEQF
TRBV18,TRBJ1-6,ASSNRQRSSPLH
TRBV27,TRBJ2-5,ASWPAGGGETQY
TRBV12-3/TRBV12-4,TRBJ2-7,ASTHRGAYSYEQY
TRBV27,TRBJ2-7,ASSPQYRETYEQY
TRBV25-1,TRBJ1-1,ASSVVNTEAF
TRBV7-2,TRBJ2-7,ASSGLNRGLSEQY
TRBV20-1,TRBJ1-2,SARETGYGYT
TRBV18,TRBJ1-5,ASSPSDDTGLRSHSNQPQH
TRBV5-1,TRBJ2-2,ASSTRQGGTGELF
TRBV7-2,TRBJ1-3,ASSLSIFSGNTIY
TRBV5-1,TRBJ1-6,ASARGTDNRSYNSPLH
TRBV7-6,TRBJ2-1,ASSSGMGPSYNEQF
TRBV19,TRBJ1-1,ASMGRGFGNEAF
TRBV29-1,TRBJ1-2,SAWGGPSGYT
TRBV7-2,TRBJ2-3,ASSLTGGGTDTQY
TRBV6-5,TRBJ1-4,ASSYGTGRSEKLF
TRBV6-2/TRBV6-3,TRBJ2-7,ASSYRRDFQY
TRBV18,TRBJ1-5,ASSPDGAFNQPQH
TRBV7-2,TRBJ1-1,ASSLRGWGEAF
TRBV5-1,TRBJ2-2,ASSSDRQGSGELF
TRBV7-8,TRBJ1-5,ASSTLTIQNSNQPQH
TRBV11-2,TRBJ2-7,ASSLIPYEQY
TRBV7-2,TRBJ1-1,ASSSDSGNTEAF
TRBV7-2,TRBJ1-2,ASSLEGRDISGYT
TRBV11-3,TRBJ1-2,ASSSPRQYGYT
TRBV9,TRBJ2-1,ASSVALGGGNEQF
TRBV7-2,TRBJ2-5,ASSRGLAGSQETQY
TRBV30,TRBJ2-7,AWSVLGTGSYEQY